One sample yielded the 27 T cell receptor beta chains listed below, sequenced in a study of T cell responses to AZD1222 COVID-19 vaccine. Some clones are missing from TCRdb's copy, which holds only in-frame ones; the method was immunoSEQ multiplex PCR. The sample has 95,000 to 150,000 clones; around 88% are singletons. This specimen was peripheral blood, taken on day 0 of AZD1222 vaccination. Every receptor here comes from an adult in good health.

V and J are TRBV18 and TRBJ1-3; tentatively, D is TRBD1 (5 bases). V was cut by 8 bases and J by 3 bases, with 14 bases left in between. This CDR3 is built from 14 residues. Germline CDR1 reads KGHSH; CDR2 reads LQKENI. The CDR3 nucleotides are TGTGCCAGCACTGCGACAGTGGATGGAAACACCATATATTTT. Protein product: CASTATVDGNTIYF.

The rearrangement joins TRBV9 to TRBJ1-2; 7 bases are a match to TRBD1. Germline V CDR1 and CDR2: SGDLS, YYNGEE. With V trimmed by 3 bases and J by 1 base, 6 bases remained unmatched. CDR3 length equals 15 residues. The CDR3 reads CASSGGGRINYGYTF. CDR3 sequence (DNA): TGTGCCAGCAGCGGAGGGGGCAGAATTAACTATGGCTACACCTTC. The variable domain in full, completed from reference TRBV9 and TRBJ1-2, reads DSGVTQTPKHLITATGQRVTLRCSPRSGDLSVYWYQQSLDQGLQFLIQYYNGEERAKGNILERFSAQQFPDLHSELNLSSLELGDSALYFCASSGGGRINYGYTFGSGTRLTVV.

CDR3: CASRGAWGGGIAGNTIYF. CDR3 DNA sequence: TGTGCCAGCAGAGGTGCTTGGGGCGGAGGCATAGCCGGAAACACCATATATTTT. This chain joins TRBV25-1 and TRBJ1-3; a possible D gene is TRBD1 (5 bases). This CDR3 is built from 18 residues. Germline V gene sequence: CDR1 MGHDK, CDR2 SYGVNS. Trimming shortened V by 6 bases and J by 4 bases, and 25 bases separated the two germline ends.

The gene calls are TRBV7-2 and TRBJ1-4; tentatively, D is TRBD1 (5 bases). V was trimmed by 7 bases and J by 8 bases, leaving 14 bases between them. Per germline, CDR1 SGHTA and CDR2 FQGNSA. The CDR3 is 13 amino acids. CDR3 nucleotides: TGTGCCAGCACCAGAGACAGAGCCGAAAAACTGTTTTTT. As protein: CASTRDRAEKLFF.

This chain joins TRBV7-2 and TRBJ1-5, with D possibly matching TRBD1 (5 bases). There are 16 residues in the CDR3. CDR1 SGHTA and CDR2 FQGNSA come from the germline V gene. Trimming removed 4 bases at V and 0 bases at J, with 13 bases between. Here the CDR3 DNA reads TGTGCCAGCAGCTCAATTGGGGGGTATAGCAATCAGCCCCAGCATTTT. This translates into CASSSIGGYSNQPQHF.

V and J are TRBV6-2 or TRBV6-3 and TRBJ1-2; no clear D. Germline V CDR1 and CDR2: MNHEY, SVGEGT. V was pared by 6 bases and J by 2 bases, with 10 bases between. CDR3 length: 13 residues. CDR3 nucleotides: TGTGCCAGCAGCCCCGACACCAACTATGGCTACACCTTC. Translating gives CASSPDTNYGYTF.

The V gene is TRBV6-2 or TRBV6-3, the J gene TRBJ2-7, with 10 bases matching TRBD1. Germline CDR1 and CDR2: MNHEY and SVGEGT. This CDR3 is 15 amino acids long. Germline trimming cut 6 bases from V and 0 bases from J; bases unmatched to any gene: 5. The CDR3, as DNA: TGTGCCAGCAGCCACGGGACAGGGGTCTCCTACGAGCAGTACTTC. Translated, it gives CASSHGTGVSYEQYF.

This clone was seen a few times. J is TRBJ1-1 and V is TRBV9; 10 bases line up with TRBD1. Germline CDR1 is SGDLS and CDR2 is YYNGEE. The CDR3 totals 14 residues. After removal of 4 bases from V and 5 bases from J, the junction contained 5 bases not matched to a gene. Here the CDR3 DNA reads TGTGCCAGCAGCTTGACAGGGGGCAGGACTGAAGCTTTCTTT. It is translated as CASSLTGGRTEAFF.

This rearrangement joins TRBV11-2 to TRBJ2-1, with D perhaps matching TRBD2 (5 bases). V was cut by 5 bases and J by 0 bases, with 11 bases left in between. Per germline, CDR1 SGHAT and CDR2 FQNNGV. There are 15 residues in the CDR3. The CDR3 reads CASSPPGSSYNEQFF. In DNA form, the CDR3 reads TGTGCCAGCAGCCCCCCGGGGAGCTCCTACAATGAGCAGTTCTTC.

The V call is TRBV10-3, the J call TRBJ2-7, with 9 bases fitting TRBD2. The J segment lost 5 bases and the V segment lost 9 bases, leaving 5 bases of the junction unmatched. The germline V gene encodes CDR1 ENHRY and CDR2 SYGVKD. The CDR3 is 12 amino acids. The CDR3 loop is CAMSGGFDEQYF. The CDR3 DNA reads as TGTGCCATGAGCGGGGGGTTCGACGAGCAGTACTTC.

This rearrangement joins TRBV7-2 to TRBJ2-7; TRBD1 agrees at 10 bases. Trimming at V came to 6 bases and at J to 4 bases, leaving 6 bases not matched to a gene. Germline V gene sequence: CDR1 SGHTA, CDR2 FQGNSA. This CDR3 spans 14 amino acids. DNA for the CDR3: TGTGCCAGCAGTTGGACAGGGGGTTCTTACGAGCAGTACTTC. Translating gives CASSWTGGSYEQYF.

This chain links TRBV5-1 with TRBJ2-7, with 14 bases matching TRBD2. Germline-derived CDR1 and CDR2 are SGHRS and YFSETQ. Unmatched junction bases numbered 2, after V lost 1 base and J lost 5 bases. The CDR3 is made up of 15 amino acids. The CDR3 DNA sequence: TGCGCCAGCAGCTTGAGACTAGCGGGGGGGGACGAGCAGTACTTC. This translates into CASSLRLAGGDEQYF.

This sequence joins TRBV11-2 and TRBJ1-2; TRBD1 is a possible D gene (5 bases). Germline assignment: CDR1 SGHAT and CDR2 FQNNGV. V was trimmed by 5 bases and J by 4 bases, leaving 11 bases between them. The CDR3 length is 13 residues. CDR3 coding DNA: TGTGCCAGCAGCCCCGACAGTTCCTATGGCTACACCTTC. Its protein product is CASSPDSSYGYTF.

This clone was counted a few times. The V gene is TRBV7-2, the J gene TRBJ2-7, with TRBD1 matching 8 bases. CDR3 length: 14 residues. Germline V gene data show CDR1 as SGHTA and CDR2 as FQGNSA. V shed 4 bases, J shed 3 bases, and the junction held 5 bases outside the gene matches. CDR3 amino acids: CASSSGTGRYEQYF. The CDR3, as DNA: TGTGCCAGCAGCTCCGGGACAGGTCGCTACGAGCAGTACTTC.

This clone was seen a single time. The chain carries TRBV5-1 and TRBJ2-3, with D tentatively TRBD1 (5 bases). With 0 bases removed from V and 2 bases from J, the gap between germline ends came to 10 bases. The CDR3 has 15 amino acids. Looked up from germline, CDR1 is SGHRS and CDR2 is YFSETQ. This CDR3 reads CASSLVGVATDTQYF. DNA of the CDR3: TGCGCCAGCAGCTTGGTAGGGGTGGCCACAGATACGCAGTATTTT.

In this sample, this clone turned up once. This rearrangement joins TRBV11-1 to TRBJ2-3; D unresolved. The ends were cut back, 3 bases at V and 4 bases at J, with 14 bases in the middle. The CDR3 extends over 15 amino acids. CDR1 and CDR2 (germline): SGHAT, FQDESV (reference sequence). The CDR3 sequence: CASSFQDALADTQYF. The CDR3 DNA reads as TGTGCCAGCAGCTTCCAGGACGCTTTGGCAGATACGCAGTATTTT.

The chain uses TRBV7-2 and TRBJ2-1; D remains ambiguous. The germline V gene has CDR1 SGHTA and CDR2 FQGNSA. This CDR3 contains 11 residues. V was pared by 6 bases and J by 8 bases, with 8 bases between. The CDR3 loop reads CASSVVDEQFF. CDR3 DNA sequence: TGTGCCAGCAGTGTGGTGGATGAGCAGTTCTTC.

This clone has more than one count but fewer than ten. The gene calls are TRBV19 and TRBJ2-2; D not certain. Germline CDR1 LNHDA, CDR2 SQIVND (reference sequence). Trimming cost V 3 bases and J 1 base, with 9 bases left between them. This CDR3 is built from 15 residues. Here the CDR3 reads CASSIWAVNTGELFF. DNA for the CDR3: TGTGCCAGTAGTATCTGGGCGGTGAACACCGGGGAGCTGTTTTTT.

The chain employs TRBV19 and TRBJ1-4; D uncertain. Germline V gives CDR1 LNHDA, CDR2 SQIVND (reference sequence). CDR3 length: 14 residues. The V and J ends lost 8 bases and 0 bases respectively, with 10 bases between them. CDR3 protein: CASGQRATNEKLFF. CDR3 coding DNA: TGTGCCAGTGGGCAGCGAGCAACTAATGAAAAACTGTTTTTT.

This clone appeared once. This chain connects TRBV7-8 to TRBJ1-1; D is ambiguous. Trimming took off 1 base at V and 7 bases at J, with 13 bases between the two ends. The CDR3 extends over 14 amino acids. CDR1 and CDR2 (germline): SGHVS, FQNEAQ. The CDR3 region is CASSLDAGRVEAFF. The CDR3 nucleotides are TGTGCCAGCAGCTTAGATGCGGGCCGTGTTGAAGCTTTCTTT.

CDR3 in DNA: TGTGCCAGTCGACCTGCCGGAGGGAGGACCGGGGAGCTGTTTTTT. Protein sequence: CASRPAGGRTGELFF. The chain is built from TRBV19 and TRBJ2-2; possibly TRBD2 for D (6 bases). This CDR3 is built from 15 residues. CDR1 LNHDA and CDR2 SQIVND come from the germline V gene (reference sequence). V was clipped by 8 bases and J by 5 bases, with 18 bases between them.

The sample holds a few counts of this clone. V gene TRBV21-1 combines with J gene TRBJ2-1. TRBV21-1 counts as a pseudogene. The CDR3 has 14 amino acids. CDR3 DNA sequence: TGTGCCAGCAGCAATGGTAAGGGCGTCAATGAGCAGTTCTTC. It codes for CASSNGKGVNEQFF.

A remark on this clone: Other DNA sequences in the same sample also yield this CDR3. The V call is TRBV9, the J call TRBJ2-1, with unresolved D. V was clipped by 0 bases and J by 4 bases, with 8 bases between them. This CDR3 region has 14 residues. In germline, CDR1 is SGDLS, CDR2 YYNGEE. The CDR3 DNA follows: TGTGCCAGCAGCGTAGAGGGCGGTTACAATGAGCAGTTCTTC. Its translation: CASSVEGGYNEQFF.

The chain joins TRBV19 to TRBJ1-5; TRBD1 matches at 7 bases. From germline, CDR1 is LNHDA and CDR2 SQIVND (reference sequence). With 3 bases clipped from V and 7 bases from J, the junction kept 12 bases outside the gene matches. The CDR3 runs to 16 residues. The CDR3 sequence is CASSISRGFKGQPQHF. The CDR3 DNA follows: TGTGCCAGTAGTATTAGCAGGGGGTTCAAAGGCCAGCCCCAGCATTTT.

The V call is TRBV11-3, the J call TRBJ2-1; D gene uncertain. Trimming took 5 bases from V and 7 from J, leaving 12 bases between them. The CDR3 has 13 residues. Germline assignment: CDR1 SGHNT and CDR2 YENEEA. CDR3 protein: CASSVNSINEQFF. Here the CDR3 DNA reads TGTGCCAGCAGCGTAAATTCGATTAATGAGCAGTTCTTC.

This CDR3 reads CASSQDPSGGAGSYNEQFF. CDR3 nucleotide sequence: TGTGCCAGCAGCCAAGACCCTAGCGGGGGGGCAGGCTCCTACAATGAGCAGTTCTTC. The chain employs TRBV4-2 and TRBJ2-1, with 12 bases matching TRBD2. The CDR3 consists of 19 residues. V lost 0 bases and J lost 0; bases outside the gene matches: 6. Germline-derived CDR1 and CDR2 are LGHNA and YNFKEQ.

The chain couples TRBV5-1 to TRBJ2-1; D is possibly TRBD1 or TRBD2 (5 bases each). The CDR3 is 15 residues long. The V end lost 4 bases, the J end lost 8 bases, and 19 bases lay between the germline ends. Germline V gives CDR1 SGHRS, CDR2 YFSETQ. CDR3 DNA sequence: TGCGCCAGCAGCCAAACCGGGACCCCGGTCGATGAGCAGTTCTTC. Protein sequence: CASSQTGTPVDEQFF.